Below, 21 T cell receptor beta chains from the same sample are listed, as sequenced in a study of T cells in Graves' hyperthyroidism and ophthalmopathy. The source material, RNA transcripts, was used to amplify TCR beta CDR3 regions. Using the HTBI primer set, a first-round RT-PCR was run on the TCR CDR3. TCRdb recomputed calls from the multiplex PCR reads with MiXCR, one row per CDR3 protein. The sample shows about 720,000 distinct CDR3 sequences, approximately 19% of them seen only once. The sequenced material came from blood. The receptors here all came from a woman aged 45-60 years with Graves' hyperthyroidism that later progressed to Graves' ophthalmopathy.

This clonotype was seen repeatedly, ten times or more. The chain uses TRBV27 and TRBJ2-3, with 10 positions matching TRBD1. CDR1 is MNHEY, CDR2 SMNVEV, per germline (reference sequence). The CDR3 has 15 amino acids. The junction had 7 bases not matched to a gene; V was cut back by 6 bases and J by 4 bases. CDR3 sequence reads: CASSPGTGVPDTQYF. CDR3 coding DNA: TGTGCCAGCAGCCCCGGGACAGGGGTGCCAGATACGCAGTATTTT.

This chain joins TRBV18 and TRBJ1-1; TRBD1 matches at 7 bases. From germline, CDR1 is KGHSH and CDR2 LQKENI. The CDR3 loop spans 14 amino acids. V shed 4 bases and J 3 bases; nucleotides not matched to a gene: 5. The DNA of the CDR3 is TGTGCCAGCTCACGCCTCACAGGGGACACTGAAGCTTTCTTT. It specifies CASSRLTGDTEAFF. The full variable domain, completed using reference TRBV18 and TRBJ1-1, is NAGVMQNPRHLVRRRGQEARLRCSPMKGHSHVYWYRQLPEEGLKFMVYLQKENIIDESGMPKERFSAEFPKEGPSILRIQQVVRGDSAAYFCASSRLTGDTEAFFGQGTRLTVV.

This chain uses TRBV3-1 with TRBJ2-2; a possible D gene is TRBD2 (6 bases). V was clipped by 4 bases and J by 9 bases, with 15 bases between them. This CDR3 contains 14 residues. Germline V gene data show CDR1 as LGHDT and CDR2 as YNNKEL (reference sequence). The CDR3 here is CASSLGEDDRELFF. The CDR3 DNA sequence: TGTGCCAGCAGCCTTGGGGAGGATGACAGGGAGCTGTTTTTT.

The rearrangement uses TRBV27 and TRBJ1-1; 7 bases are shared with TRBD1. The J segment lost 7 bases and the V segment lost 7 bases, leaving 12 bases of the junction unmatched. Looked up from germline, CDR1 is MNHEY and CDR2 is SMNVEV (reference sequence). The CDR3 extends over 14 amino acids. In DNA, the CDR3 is TGTGCCAGCACCTCGACAGGGAGGTTCGGTGAAGCTTTCTTT. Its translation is CASTSTGRFGEAFF.

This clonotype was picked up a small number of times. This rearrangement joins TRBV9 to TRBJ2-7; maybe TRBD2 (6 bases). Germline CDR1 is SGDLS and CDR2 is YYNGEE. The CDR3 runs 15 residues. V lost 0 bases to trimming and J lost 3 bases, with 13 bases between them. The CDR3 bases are TGTGCCAGCAGCGTAGAGGGAGGACCGGTCTACGAGCAGTACTTC. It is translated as CASSVEGGPVYEQYF.

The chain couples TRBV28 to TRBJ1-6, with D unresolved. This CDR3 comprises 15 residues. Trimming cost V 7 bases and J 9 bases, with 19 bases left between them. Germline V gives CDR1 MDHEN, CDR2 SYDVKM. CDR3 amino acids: CASTLGEGGSSPLHF. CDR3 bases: TGTGCCAGCACCCTTGGGGAGGGTGGGAGTTCACCCCTCCACTTT.

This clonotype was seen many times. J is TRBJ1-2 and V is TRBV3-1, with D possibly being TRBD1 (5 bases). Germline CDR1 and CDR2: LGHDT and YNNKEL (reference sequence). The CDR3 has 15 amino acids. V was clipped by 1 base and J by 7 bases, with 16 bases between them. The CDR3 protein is CASSQGFQGGGGYTF. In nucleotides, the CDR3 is TGTGCCAGCAGCCAAGGATTTCAGGGAGGCGGTGGCTACACCTTC.

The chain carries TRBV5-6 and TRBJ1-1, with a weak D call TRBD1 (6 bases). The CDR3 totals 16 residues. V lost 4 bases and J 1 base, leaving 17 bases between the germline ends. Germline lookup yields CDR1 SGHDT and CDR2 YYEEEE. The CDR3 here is CASSLMRGVKNTEAFF. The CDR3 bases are TGTGCCAGCAGCCTGATGAGGGGGGTAAAGAACACTGAAGCTTTCTTT.

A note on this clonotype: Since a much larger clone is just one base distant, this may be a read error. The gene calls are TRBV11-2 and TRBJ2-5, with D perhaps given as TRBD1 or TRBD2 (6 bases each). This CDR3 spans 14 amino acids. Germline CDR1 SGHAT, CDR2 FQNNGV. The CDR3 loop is CASSPLGGRETQCF. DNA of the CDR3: TGTGCCAGCAGCCCCTTGGGGGGCCGAGAGACCCAGTGCTTC.

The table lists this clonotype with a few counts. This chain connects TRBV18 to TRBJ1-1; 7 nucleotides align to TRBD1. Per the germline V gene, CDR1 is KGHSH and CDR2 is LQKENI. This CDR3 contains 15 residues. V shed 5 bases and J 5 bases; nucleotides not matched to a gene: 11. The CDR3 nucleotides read TGTGCCAGCTCAATCCCGACAGGGTTGAGAACTGAAGCTTTCTTT. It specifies CASSIPTGLRTEAFF.

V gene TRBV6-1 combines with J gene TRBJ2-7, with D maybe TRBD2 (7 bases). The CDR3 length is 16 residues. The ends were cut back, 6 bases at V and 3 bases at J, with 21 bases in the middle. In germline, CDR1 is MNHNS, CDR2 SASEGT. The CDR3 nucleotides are TGTGCCAGCAGAATCCTCACACGGGGGGCCAGCTACGAGCAGTACTTC. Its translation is CASRILTRGASYEQYF.

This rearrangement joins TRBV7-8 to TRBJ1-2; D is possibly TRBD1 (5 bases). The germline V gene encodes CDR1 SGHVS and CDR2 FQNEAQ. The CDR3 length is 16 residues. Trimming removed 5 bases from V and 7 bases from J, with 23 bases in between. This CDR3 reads CASSPTRSTVEGGYTF. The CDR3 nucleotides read TGTGCCAGCAGCCCCACACGATCGACAGTGGAGGGTGGCTACACCTTC.

In DNA form, the CDR3 reads TGCGCCAGCAACAACCCGAGCGGGTCGGGAGGCTACACCTTC. Protein sequence: CASNNPSGSGGYTF. V gene TRBV5-1 combines with J gene TRBJ1-2, with D hard to call. This CDR3 has 14 amino acids. V was cut by 6 bases and J by 8 bases, with 20 bases left in between. Germline CDR1 and CDR2: SGHRS and YFSETQ.

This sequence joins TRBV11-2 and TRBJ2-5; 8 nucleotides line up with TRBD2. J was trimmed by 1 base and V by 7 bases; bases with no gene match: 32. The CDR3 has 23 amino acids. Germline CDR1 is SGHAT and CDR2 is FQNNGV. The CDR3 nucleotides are TGTGCCAGCACCTCCCGACGCGTCCGGGGGCCGGGGGGGCTAAGGGCGGCCCAAGAGACCCAGTACTTC. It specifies CASTSRRVRGPGGLRAAQETQYF.

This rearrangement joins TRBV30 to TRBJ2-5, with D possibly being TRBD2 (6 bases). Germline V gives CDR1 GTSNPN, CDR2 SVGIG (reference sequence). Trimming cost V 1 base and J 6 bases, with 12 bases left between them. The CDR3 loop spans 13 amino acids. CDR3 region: CAWSEGGVKTQYF. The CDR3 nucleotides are TGTGCCTGGAGTGAAGGAGGGGTTAAGACCCAGTACTTC.

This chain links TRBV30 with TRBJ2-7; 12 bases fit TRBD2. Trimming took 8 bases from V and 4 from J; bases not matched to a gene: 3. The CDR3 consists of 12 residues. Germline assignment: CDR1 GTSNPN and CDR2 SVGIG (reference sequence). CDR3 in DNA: TGTGCCCTGACTAGCGGGGGATACGAGCAGTACTTC. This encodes CALTSGGYEQYF.

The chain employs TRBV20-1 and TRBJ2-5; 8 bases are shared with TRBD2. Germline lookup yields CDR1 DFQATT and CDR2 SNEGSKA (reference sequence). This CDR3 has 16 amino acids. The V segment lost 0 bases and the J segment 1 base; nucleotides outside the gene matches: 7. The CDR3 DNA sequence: TGCAGTGCTAGAGATCGCAGCGGGGGACTCCAAGAGACCCAGTACTTC. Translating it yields CSARDRSGGLQETQYF.

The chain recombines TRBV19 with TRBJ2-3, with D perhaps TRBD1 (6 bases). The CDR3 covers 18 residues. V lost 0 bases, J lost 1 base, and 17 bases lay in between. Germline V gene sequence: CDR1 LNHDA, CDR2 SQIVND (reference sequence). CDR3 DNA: TGTGCCAGTAGTATAGATCTTCTGGGGGCGCTCGGCACAGATACGCAGTATTTT. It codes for CASSIDLLGALGTDTQYF. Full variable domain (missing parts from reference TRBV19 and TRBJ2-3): DGGITQSPKYLFRKEGQNVTLSCEQNLNHDAMYWYRQDPGQGLRLIYYSQIVNDFQKGDIAEGYSVSREKKESFPLTVTSAQKNPTAFYLCASSIDLLGALGTDTQYFGPGTRLTVL.

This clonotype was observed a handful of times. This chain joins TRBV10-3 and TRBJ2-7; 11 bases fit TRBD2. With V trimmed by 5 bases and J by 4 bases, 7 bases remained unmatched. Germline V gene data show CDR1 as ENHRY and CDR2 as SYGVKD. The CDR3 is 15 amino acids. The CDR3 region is CAISPGTSGDYEQYF. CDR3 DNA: TGTGCCATCAGTCCCGGGACTAGCGGCGATTACGAGCAGTACTTC.

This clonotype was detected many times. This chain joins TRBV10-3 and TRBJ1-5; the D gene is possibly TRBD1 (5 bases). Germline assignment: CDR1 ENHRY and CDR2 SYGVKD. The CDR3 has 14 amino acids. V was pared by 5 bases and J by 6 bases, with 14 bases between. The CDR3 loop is CAISRDSGGQPQHF. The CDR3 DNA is TGTGCCATCAGTAGGGACTCGGGGGGTCAGCCCCAGCATTTT.

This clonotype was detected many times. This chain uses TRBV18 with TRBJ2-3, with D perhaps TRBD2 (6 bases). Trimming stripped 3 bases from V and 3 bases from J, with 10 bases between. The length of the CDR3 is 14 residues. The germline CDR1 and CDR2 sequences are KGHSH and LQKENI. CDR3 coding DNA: TGTGCCAGCTCACCCGGGGGTGTAACAGATACGCAGTATTTT. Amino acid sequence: CASSPGGVTDTQYF. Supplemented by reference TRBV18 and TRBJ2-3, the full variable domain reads NAGVMQNPRHLVRRRGQEARLRCSPMKGHSHVYWYRQLPEEGLKFMVYLQKENIIDESGMPKERFSAEFPKEGPSILRIQQVVRGDSAAYFCASSPGGVTDTQYFGPGTRLTVL.